The sequence of this T cell receptor beta chain was determined in a study of OX40 agonist ivuxolimab in advanced cancers. About the study: Ivuxolimab is a fully human IgG2 antibody that activates OX40 (CD134). People in dose escalation had one of these cancers: hepatocellular carcinoma, melanoma, renal cell or head and neck cancer.

Clones were read by immunoSEQ multiplex PCR, and TCRdb kept only the in-frame ones, dropping some. The sample consists of 50,000 to 75,000 clones, around 90% of them appearing once. Germline assignment: CDR1 SGHNT and CDR2 YYREEE (reference sequence). V was trimmed by 2 bases and J by 2 bases, leaving 11 bases between them. The CDR3 covers 14 residues. Individuals having autoimmune disease history or systemic immunosuppression were not enrolled. This receptor was obtained from an adult with an advanced solid tumor such as melanoma, head and neck, liver or kidney cancer. This rearrangement joins TRBV5-4 to TRBJ2-7, with TRBD2 as a possible D gene (5 bases). Sample: CD4+ or CD8+ T cells sorted from blood, taken in a trial of the OX40 agonist ivuxolimab. The CDR3: CASSFERNTYEQYF. Written as DNA, the CDR3 is TGTGCCAGCAGCTTTGAGCGGAATACCTACGAGCAGTACTTC.